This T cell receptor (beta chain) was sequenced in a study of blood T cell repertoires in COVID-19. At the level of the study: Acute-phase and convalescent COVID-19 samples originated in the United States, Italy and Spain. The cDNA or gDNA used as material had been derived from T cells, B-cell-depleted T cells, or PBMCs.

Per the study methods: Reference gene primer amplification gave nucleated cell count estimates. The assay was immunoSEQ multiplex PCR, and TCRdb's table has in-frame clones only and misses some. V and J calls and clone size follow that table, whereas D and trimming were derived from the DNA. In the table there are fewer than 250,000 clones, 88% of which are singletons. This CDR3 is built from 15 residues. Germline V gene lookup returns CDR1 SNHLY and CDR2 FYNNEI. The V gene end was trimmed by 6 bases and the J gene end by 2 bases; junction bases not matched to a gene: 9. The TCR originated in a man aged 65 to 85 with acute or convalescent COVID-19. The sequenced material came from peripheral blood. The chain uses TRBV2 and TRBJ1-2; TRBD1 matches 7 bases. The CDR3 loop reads CASRIRGGENYGYTF. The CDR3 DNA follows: TGTGCCAGCAGAATACGAGGGGGCGAAAACTATGGCTACACCTTC.